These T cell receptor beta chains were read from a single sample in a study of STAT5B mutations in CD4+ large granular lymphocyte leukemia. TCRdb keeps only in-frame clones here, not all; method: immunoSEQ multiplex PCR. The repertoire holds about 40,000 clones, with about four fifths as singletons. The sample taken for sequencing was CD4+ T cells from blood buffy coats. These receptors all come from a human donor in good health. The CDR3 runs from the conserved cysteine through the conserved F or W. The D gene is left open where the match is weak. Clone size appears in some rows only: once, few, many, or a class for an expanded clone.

DNA: TGCAGCTTCCCGTCCCAGGGGGCTGAAGCTTTCTTT; CDR3: CSFPSQGAEAFF; D: TRBD1; size: .; length: 12; J: TRBJ1-1; V: TRBV29-1
DNA: TGTGCCAGCAGTGAATGGGCAGGGTCCGGGGAGCTGTTTTTT; CDR3: CASSEWAGSGELFF; D: .; size: few; length: 14; J: TRBJ2-2; V: TRBV25-1
DNA: TGTGCCTGGACTGGGTCAGGAAACACCATATATTTT; CDR3: CAWTGSGNTIYF; D: .; size: .; length: 12; J: TRBJ1-3; V: TRBV30
DNA: TGCAGTGCTAGAGCAGAGGATGGCTACACCTTC; CDR3: CSARAEDGYTF; D: .; size: .; length: 11; J: TRBJ1-2; V: TRBV20-1
DNA: TGTGCCAGCAGCCACGGACTAGCTGCTACGAACACCGGGGAGCTGTTTTTT; CDR3: CASSHGLAATNTGELFF; D: TRBD2; size: .; length: 17; J: TRBJ2-2; V: TRBV11-2
DNA: TGTGCCAGTAGTATTCTCAGGGATGCCGGGGAGCTGTTTTTT; CDR3: CASSILRDAGELFF; D: .; size: .; length: 14; J: TRBJ2-2; V: TRBV19
DNA: TGTGCCAGTAGTATAAGCCTCGGATCCTTGAACACTGAAGCTTTCTTT; CDR3: CASSISLGSLNTEAFF; D: .; size: .; length: 16; J: TRBJ1-1; V: TRBV19
DNA: TGTGCCAGCAGTGGAACAGGTTCCTATGGCTACACCTTC; CDR3: CASSGTGSYGYTF; D: .; size: .; length: 13; J: TRBJ1-2; V: TRBV6-1
DNA: TGTGCCAGCAGAGATAATTCACCCCTCCACTTT; CDR3: CASRDNSPLHF; D: .; size: .; length: 11; J: TRBJ1-6; V: TRBV28
DNA: TGTGCCAGCTTGAAGACAGGGACCTACGAGCAGTACTTC; CDR3: CASLKTGTYEQYF; D: TRBD1; size: once; length: 13; J: TRBJ2-7; V: TRBV6-1
DNA: TGTGCCAGCAGCCTTAGCGGGGGCACAGATACGCAGTATTTT; CDR3: CASSLSGGTDTQYF; D: TRBD2; size: once; length: 14; J: TRBJ2-3; V: TRBV5-6
DNA: TGTGCCAGCAGAAGGCAGGGCCACGAGCAGTACTTC; CDR3: CASRRQGHEQYF; D: .; size: .; length: 12; J: TRBJ2-7; V: TRBV13
DNA: TGTGCCAGCAGTTTAATGGGGACCTCCTACGAGCAGTACTTC; CDR3: CASSLMGTSYEQYF; D: .; size: .; length: 14; J: TRBJ2-7; V: TRBV27
DNA: TGTGCCAGCAGTCCCTCCGGGACAGGTCGATCTGAGCAGTTCTTC; CDR3: CASSPSGTGRSEQFF; D: TRBD1; size: .; length: 15; J: TRBJ2-1; V: TRBV28
DNA: TGTGCCACCACCCCGGGACAGAAGTATGGCTACACCTTC; CDR3: CATTPGQKYGYTF; D: TRBD1; size: .; length: 13; J: TRBJ1-2; V: TRBV15
DNA: TGTGCCTGGCGCCCGGGACTAGCGGGAGGCTACAATGAGCAGTTCTTC; CDR3: CAWRPGLAGGYNEQFF; D: TRBD2; size: .; length: 16; J: TRBJ2-1; V: TRBV30
DNA: TGTGCCAGCAGCTCAGCCTATTCAATGAACACTGAAGCTTTCTTT; CDR3: CASSSAYSMNTEAFF; D: .; size: few; length: 15; J: TRBJ1-1; V: TRBV7-6
DNA: TGTGCCAGCAGCTCCCGGGACAGGGTACTGTTTTTT; CDR3: CASSSRDRVLFF; D: TRBD1; size: .; length: 12; J: TRBJ2-2; V: TRBV27
DNA: TGCGCCAGCAGCGCCGGGGGAGGCTCCTACAATGAGCAGTTCTTC; CDR3: CASSAGGGSYNEQFF; D: .; size: .; length: 15; J: TRBJ2-1; V: TRBV5-1
DNA: TGTGCTAGTGGTTCCGGGACACTTAATGGAAACACCATATATTTT; CDR3: CASGSGTLNGNTIYF; D: .; size: .; length: 15; J: TRBJ1-3; V: TRBV12-5
DNA: TGTGCCAGCAGCGGAGGGACTAGCGGGACGGGGGGCACAGATACGCAGTATTTT; CDR3: CASSGGTSGTGGTDTQYF; D: TRBD2; size: .; length: 18; J: TRBJ2-3; V: TRBV5-4
DNA: TGTGCCAGCAGTTTAGCAGGGTCCGCCAATGAAAAACTGTTTTTT; CDR3: CASSLAGSANEKLFF; D: .; size: .; length: 15; J: TRBJ1-4; V: TRBV28
DNA: TGTGGACGACAGGAGGGGACAGCCAGACATTCACCCCTCCACTTT; CDR3: CGRQEGTARHSPLHF; D: TRBD1; size: .; length: 15; J: TRBJ1-6; V: TRBV6-4
DNA: TGCAGCGTTGGCCCAGGGGGCGGAGATACGCAGTATTTT; CDR3: CSVGPGGGDTQYF; D: TRBD1; size: .; length: 13; J: TRBJ2-3; V: TRBV29-1
DNA: TGTGCCAGCGTACTACAGGGCAGCACAGATACGCAGTATTTT; CDR3: CASVLQGSTDTQYF; D: .; size: .; length: 14; J: TRBJ2-3; V: TRBV6-1
DNA: TGTGCCAGCAGCTTAGAGGGTAGGGCGGTGAGCTCCTACAATGAGCAGTTCTTC; CDR3: CASSLEGRAVSSYNEQFF; D: .; size: .; length: 18; J: TRBJ2-1; V: TRBV11-3
DNA: TGTGCCTGGAGTTTCGGGATCCCAGATACGCAGTATTTT; CDR3: CAWSFGIPDTQYF; D: .; size: .; length: 13; J: TRBJ2-3; V: TRBV30
DNA: TGTGCCAGCAGCGCACAGGGGACCGGGGAGCTGTTTTTT; CDR3: CASSAQGTGELFF; D: TRBD1; size: once; length: 13; J: TRBJ2-2; V: TRBV2
DNA: TGCGCCAGCAGCCAATCGGACGGAGACAATCAGCCCCAGCATTTT; CDR3: CASSQSDGDNQPQHF; D: .; size: .; length: 15; J: TRBJ1-5; V: TRBV4-3